Each of the 3 T cell receptor beta chains below was sequenced from the same sample in a study of shared clonotypes between healthy human individuals. CD8 cells regarded as naive lacked CD45RO, were positively chosen for CCR7, and omitted terminally differentiated effector memory CD45RA+ cells. Profiled with immunoSEQ multiplex PCR; TCRdb holds only in-frame clones, not every one. The sample has roughly 2 million clones; about 95% are singletons. Source material: naive CD8+ T cells sorted from blood. All receptors come from a man aged 18 to 35 in good health.

The rearrangement uses TRBV7-9 and TRBJ2-2, with D unresolved. The CDR3 is 15 amino acids. The V gene lost 5 bases and the J gene lost 1 base, with 11 bases spanning the gap. Germline CDR1 and CDR2: SEHNR and FQNEAQ (reference sequence). CDR3 nucleotide sequence: TGTGCCAGCAGCGTCTCGGTGGGGAACACCGGGGAGCTGTTTTTT. As protein: CASSVSVGNTGELFF.

The chain has TRBV27 and TRBJ2-7, with 7 bases fitting TRBD1. The CDR3 covers 16 residues. V was clipped by 8 bases and J by 2 bases; unmatched bases: 15. Germline V gene data show CDR1 as MNHEY and CDR2 as SMNVEV (reference sequence). CDR3 protein: CASWRTGSIFAYEQYF. CDR3 DNA sequence: TGTGCCAGCTGGAGGACAGGATCAATTTTTGCCTACGAGCAGTACTTC.

The chain couples TRBV6-6 to TRBJ1-1, with D possibly TRBD1 on 6 matching bases. Trimming took off 8 bases at V and 5 bases at J, with 15 bases between the two ends. This CDR3 has 13 amino acids. Germline V lookup: CDR1 MNHNY, CDR2 SVGAGI (reference sequence). As DNA, the CDR3 is TGTGCCAGCCGATGGGAGCAGGGGACTGAAGCTTTCTTT. Encoded protein: CASRWEQGTEAFF.